These 30 T cell receptor beta chains share one sample of origin, sequenced in a study of cytomegalovirus exposure and HLA in healthy donors. The data were produced by immunoSEQ multiplex PCR, yet TCRdb's version contains in-frame clones alone and is incomplete. The repertoire holds some 140,000 clones, with about 82% as singletons. Material: PBMCs. The source is a human donor in good health.

The rearrangement uses TRBV2 and TRBJ2-2; D uncertain. The CDR3 spans 15 residues. With 6 bases removed from V and 2 bases from J, the gap between germline ends came to 13 bases. Per germline, CDR1 SNHLY and CDR2 FYNNEI. The CDR3 here is CASSIMSINTGELFF. The DNA of the CDR3 is TGTGCCAGCAGCATCATGAGCATTAACACCGGGGAGCTGTTTTTT.

V and J are TRBV6-6 and TRBJ1-5, with TRBD1 as a possible D gene (5 bases). From germline, CDR1 is MNHNY and CDR2 SVGAGI (reference sequence). The V and J ends lost 5 bases and 8 bases respectively, with 16 bases between them. The CDR3 covers 14 residues. The CDR3 sequence is CASSPRGALEPQHF. The CDR3 nucleotides are TGTGCCAGCAGTCCCCGTGGGGCCCTCGAGCCCCAGCATTTT.

This clone was counted between two and nine times. This chain connects TRBV28 to TRBJ2-1; a possible D gene is TRBD2 (6 bases). Germline CDR1 MDHEN, CDR2 SYDVKM. The CDR3 totals 16 residues. V lost 5 bases and J lost 2, with 16 bases in between. Here the CDR3 reads CASSPFAGKTYNEQFF. For the CDR3, the DNA is TGTGCCAGCAGTCCTTTTGCGGGGAAAACCTACAATGAGCAGTTCTTC.

This clone appeared a single time. The rearrangement joins TRBV28 to TRBJ2-7; TRBD2 matches at 9 bases. The CDR3 consists of 15 residues. V shed 5 bases, J shed 4 bases, and the junction held 9 bases outside the gene matches. CDR1 and CDR2 from the germline V gene are MDHEN and SYDVKM. CDR3 protein: CASSTTGTSSYEQYF. The CDR3 bases are TGTGCCAGCAGTACCACCGGGACTAGCTCGTACGAGCAGTACTTC.

The chain employs TRBV5-6 and TRBJ2-1; the D gene is possibly TRBD2 (6 bases). The CDR3 loop spans 13 amino acids. Trimming pared 7 bases from V and 7 bases from J, leaving 15 bases between. The germline CDR1 and CDR2 sequences are SGHDT and YYEEEE. This CDR3 is CASGGIGLNEQFF. CDR3 bases: TGTGCCAGCGGGGGGATAGGGTTAAATGAGCAGTTCTTC.

V is TRBV28 and J is TRBJ1-2; D is unclear. CDR3 length equals 13 residues. Germline-derived CDR1 and CDR2 are MDHEN and SYDVKM. V was cut by 5 bases and J by 5 bases, with 12 bases left in between. In DNA, the CDR3 is TGTGCCAGCAGTCCTCCGACGGGGTATGGCTACACCTTC. It codes for CASSPPTGYGYTF.

The rearrangement joins TRBV18 to TRBJ2-1; D not resolved. CDR3 length: 14 amino acids. The V gene's germline CDR1 is KGHSH and CDR2 LQKENI. V was shortened by 3 bases and J by 1 base, with 7 bases between the two germline ends. The DNA for the CDR3 is TGTGCCAGCTCACCTCGACAATCCTACAATGAGCAGTTCTTC. It yields the protein CASSPRQSYNEQFF.

The V gene is TRBV2, the J gene TRBJ2-3; no firm D call. CDR3 size: 14 residues. The germline V gene encodes CDR1 SNHLY and CDR2 FYNNEI. V was pared by 3 bases and J by 2 bases, with 9 bases between. CDR3 protein: CASSDLDITDTQYF. In DNA, the CDR3 is TGTGCCAGCAGTGATCTAGATATCACAGATACGCAGTATTTT.

V is TRBV27 and J is TRBJ1-5; no definite D call. Germline V gene sequence: CDR1 MNHEY, CDR2 SMNVEV (reference sequence). The CDR3 length is 13 residues. The V end lost 2 bases, the J end lost 7 bases, and 9 bases lay between the germline ends. CDR3 residues: CASSLSIRQPQHF. In DNA, the CDR3 is TGTGCCAGCAGTTTAAGTATACGGCAGCCCCAGCATTTT.

This sequence joins TRBV7-2 and TRBJ2-2, with TRBD1 matching over 9 bases. The ends lost 5 bases at V and 0 bases at J; junction bases unmatched: 1. The length of the CDR3 is 15 residues. Germline V lookup: CDR1 SGHTA, CDR2 FQGNSA. The CDR3 region has the DNA TGTGCCAGCAGCCGACAGGGGGCGAACACCGGGGAGCTGTTTTTT. Translated, it gives CASSRQGANTGELFF.

This chain uses TRBV18 with TRBJ1-1, with a possible D match to TRBD1 (6 bases). The CDR3 runs 13 residues. In germline, CDR1 is KGHSH, CDR2 LQKENI. Trimming took off 3 bases at V and 3 bases at J, with 8 bases between the two ends. CDR3 in DNA: TGTGCCAGCTCACCCCACAGGGACACTGAAGCTTTCTTT. Amino acids: CASSPHRDTEAFF.

V gene TRBV7-8 combines with J gene TRBJ1-5, with D possibly matching TRBD1 (6 bases). The CDR3 consists of 17 residues. The ends were cut back, 2 bases at V and 0 bases at J, with 14 bases in the middle. Germline-derived CDR1 and CDR2 are SGHVS and FQNEAQ. The CDR3 loop reads CASSLRRGQFSNQPQHF. DNA of the CDR3: TGTGCCAGCAGCTTACGCAGGGGCCAGTTTAGCAATCAGCCCCAGCATTTT.

V is TRBV6-1 and J is TRBJ2-7; the D gene is possibly TRBD1 (5 bases). Trimming pared 4 bases from V and 1 base from J, leaving 5 bases between. The CDR3 runs to 12 residues. Per germline, CDR1 MNHNS and CDR2 SASEGT. The CDR3 DNA follows: TGTGCCAGCAGTGGACAGTCCTACGAGCAGTACTTC. Its translation: CASSGQSYEQYF.

This chain links TRBV6-6 with TRBJ2-2, with unresolved D. Germline CDR1 is MNHNY and CDR2 is SVGAGI (reference sequence). V was clipped by 3 bases and J by 4 bases, with 12 bases between them. The CDR3 is made up of 15 amino acids. The CDR3 DNA reads TGTGCCAGCAGTTATTTGGCCCCGGGCACCGGGGAGCTGTTTTTT. Translation: CASSYLAPGTGELFF.

This clone was seen only once. V gene TRBV19 combines with J gene TRBJ1-2; tentatively, D is TRBD1 (5 bases). V was pared by 7 bases and J by 1 base, with 16 bases between. The CDR3 length is 15 residues. Per the germline V gene, CDR1 is LNHDA and CDR2 is SQIVND (reference sequence). Written as DNA, the CDR3 is TGTGCCAGTACTGGAGACAGCACCCTTAACTATGGCTACACCTTC. Its protein product is CASTGDSTLNYGYTF.

The V call is TRBV11-2, the J call TRBJ2-2, with a weak D call TRBD1 (6 bases). V lost 1 base and J lost 1, with 13 bases in between. Germline V gene data show CDR1 as SGHAT and CDR2 as FQNNGV. The CDR3 is made up of 17 amino acids. CDR3 region: CASSLGVRGQNTGELFF. CDR3 nucleotides: TGTGCCAGCAGCTTAGGCGTCCGGGGACAGAACACCGGGGAGCTGTTTTTT.

The V and J genes are TRBV6-1 and TRBJ1-5, with no clear D. The V end was cut by 3 bases, the J end by 7 bases, with 10 bases between. Germline V gene lookup returns CDR1 MNHNS and CDR2 SASEGT. The CDR3 has 13 residues. CDR3 nucleotide sequence: TGTGCCAGCAGTGAGAGTTTCGGGCAGCCCCAGCATTTT. Its protein is CASSESFGQPQHF.

This clone was found once. The chain links TRBV7-9 to TRBJ2-7, with 8 bases aligning to TRBD1. Germline trimming cut 5 bases from V and 6 bases from J; bases unmatched to any gene: 3. The CDR3 length is 12 residues. Germline CDR1 reads SEHNR; CDR2 reads FQNEAQ (reference sequence). The DNA of the CDR3 is TGTGCCAGCAGCGGACAGGGAAGCGAGCAGTACTTC. Translated: CASSGQGSEQYF. Filled out from reference TRBV7-9 and TRBJ2-7, the complete variable domain reads DTGVSQNPRHKITKRGQNVTFRCDPISEHNRLYWYRQTLGQGPEFLTYFQNEAQLEKSRLLSDRFSAERPKGSFSTLEIQRTEQGDSAMYLCASSGQGSEQYFGPGTRLTVT.

The chain joins TRBV28 to TRBJ1-1; D ambiguous. In germline, CDR1 is MDHEN, CDR2 SYDVKM. The CDR3 length is 14 residues. V was shortened by 1 base and J by 1 base, with 7 bases between the two germline ends. The CDR3 DNA reads as TGTGCCAGCAGTTTATACGGTCAGAACACTGAAGCTTTCTTT. This encodes CASSLYGQNTEAFF.

This sequence joins TRBV6-6 and TRBJ2-1, with 9 bases fitting TRBD2. Trimming cost V 7 bases and J 6 bases; bases outside gene matches: 13. CDR1 and CDR2 from the germline V gene are MNHNY and SVGAGI (reference sequence). There are 16 residues in the CDR3. The CDR3 sequence is CASTDPGSGGSNEQFF. CDR3 DNA: TGTGCCAGCACCGACCCCGGGAGCGGGGGGTCCAATGAGCAGTTCTTC.

The rearrangement links TRBV7-2 to TRBJ2-5; no clear D. Germline V gene sequence: CDR1 SGHTA, CDR2 FQGNSA. Trimming removed 1 base at V and 1 base at J, with 10 bases between. This CDR3 contains 15 residues. The CDR3 DNA reads as TGTGCCAGCAGCTTAGTTTTAGTTCTCCAAGAGACCCAGTACTTC. Translation gives CASSLVLVLQETQYF.

The rearrangement links TRBV27 to TRBJ2-3; 8 positions match TRBD1. In germline, CDR1 is MNHEY, CDR2 SMNVEV (reference sequence). V shed 5 bases, J shed 3 bases, and the junction held 4 bases outside the gene matches. CDR3 size: 14 residues. As DNA, the CDR3 is TGTGCCAGCAGTACCTGGACAGGGACAGATACGCAGTATTTT. It codes for CASSTWTGTDTQYF.

The chain employs TRBV19 and TRBJ2-1, with no clear D. CDR3 size: 14 residues. Germline CDR1 LNHDA, CDR2 SQIVND (reference sequence). Between the trimmed V and J ends, which lost 1 base and 3 bases, there was a span of 7 bases. DNA for the CDR3: TGTGCCAGTAGTATAGGTAGCTACTACAATGAGCAGTTCTTC. Its translation is CASSIGSYYNEQFF.

This sequence joins TRBV27 and TRBJ1-4; 8 bases agree with TRBD1. The V gene end was trimmed by 7 bases and the J gene end by 8 bases; junction bases not matched to a gene: 9. The CDR3 runs to 14 residues. CDR1 and CDR2 (germline): MNHEY, SMNVEV (reference sequence). CDR3: CASTERQGREKLFF. In DNA form, the CDR3 reads TGTGCCAGCACCGAGAGACAGGGGAGAGAAAAACTGTTTTTT.

The gene calls are TRBV5-8 and TRBJ2-3; TRBD1 might be the D (6 bases). Between the trimmed V and J ends, which lost 1 base and 6 bases, there was a span of 21 bases. The CDR3 is 17 amino acids. Germline lookup yields CDR1 SGHTS and CDR2 YDEGEE. CDR3 loop: CASSLRGLGAQLDTQYF. In DNA form, the CDR3 reads TGTGCCAGCAGCTTGCGTGGTTTGGGGGCCCAGTTGGATACGCAGTATTTT.

A single count supports this clone. The chain carries TRBV5-1 and TRBJ2-1, with D possibly matching TRBD2 (5 bases). Germline V CDR1 and CDR2: SGHRS, YFSETQ. The V and J ends lost 3 bases and 8 bases respectively, with 12 bases between them. The CDR3 is 13 amino acids. This chain's CDR3 is CASSWLASDEQFF. In DNA, the CDR3 is TGCGCCAGCAGCTGGCTAGCCTCTGATGAGCAGTTCTTC.

This clone has only one observation. The V gene is TRBV5-4, the J gene TRBJ1-2; TRBD1 aligns across 12 bases. The trim removed 2 bases at V and 7 bases at J, leaving 9 bases unmatched. CDR1 and CDR2 (germline): SGHNT, YYREEE (reference sequence). This CDR3 is 16 amino acids long. CDR3 coding DNA: TGTGCCAGCAGCTTCTTAGTCGGGACAGGGGGCCGTGGCTACACCTTC. Amino acid sequence: CASSFLVGTGGRGYTF. Drawing the rest from reference TRBV5-4 and TRBJ1-2, the complete variable domain is ETGVTQSPTHLIKTRGQQVTLRCSSQSGHNTVSWYQQALGQGPQFIFQYYREEENGRGNFPPRFSGLQFPNYSSELNVNALELDDSALYLCASSFLVGTGGRGYTFGSGTRLTVV.

CDR3 loop: CASRRLPTSYNEQFF. In nucleotides, the CDR3 is TGTGCCAGCAGGAGGCTCCCAACCTCCTACAATGAGCAGTTCTTC. The chain joins TRBV2 to TRBJ2-1; D remains ambiguous. CDR3 length: 15 residues. The germline CDR1 and CDR2 sequences are SNHLY and FYNNEI. V was trimmed by 6 bases and J by 0 bases, leaving 12 bases between them.

The chain joins TRBV15 to TRBJ2-7, with 14 bases aligning to TRBD2. This CDR3 comprises 17 residues. Germline V gene sequence: CDR1 LNHNV, CDR2 YYDKDF (reference sequence). V was pared by 3 bases and J by 7 bases, with 11 bases of the junction left unmatched. CDR3 in DNA: TGTGCCACCAGCAGGGGATCGGGACTAGCGGGAGAGAGAGAGCAGTACTTC. It encodes CATSRGSGLAGEREQYF.

This chain links TRBV21-1 with TRBJ1-1; TRBD1 is the table's D call and was not checked against the DNA. TRBV21-1 is a pseudogene locus. CDR3 length: 11 amino acids. In DNA, the CDR3 is TGTGCCACCCCGTGCGACAATGAAGCTTTCTTT. It is translated as CATPCDNEAFF.